This record covers a single T cell receptor beta chain. Its antigen is not known. This sample was taken from a study of monozygotic twins with inflammatory bowel disease. Study-wide findings and caveats: The results supported no single strong signal or clonotype associated with IBD.

The germline CDR1 and CDR2 sequences are SGHRS and YFSETQ. This CDR3 has 15 amino acids. Whole blood supplied total RNA, and T cells were not sorted. Two nested PCRs, of approximately 16 and 10 cycles, processed TCRalpha and TCRbeta cDNA. TCRdb re-called the 5' RACE reads and shows each CDR3 protein once, DNA omitted. Here the sample table reports fewer than 550,000 distinct CDR3 sequences. The sample comprised blood. The receptor was derived from a human donor with ulcerative colitis or Crohn's disease, or a healthy co-twin of an affected twin (not recorded which). The V and J genes are TRBV5-1 and TRBJ2-5; TCRdb indicates TRBD1, and absent DNA this call remains unverified. The CDR3 loop is CASSPRDIGEQTQYF.